This T cell receptor (beta chain) is drawn from a study of CD8 T cells in Susac syndrome. In the case of this clonotype: The junction and the germline gene differ at one end; a read error may be behind it.

CDR1 and CDR2 (germline): SGHDT, YYEEEE. CDR3 length: 15 amino acids. RNA amounts of roughly 0.5 to 1 ug underwent reverse transcription with random hexamers. TCRdb called the immunoSEQ multiplex PCR reads again in MiXCR, with one record for every CDR3 protein. The sample lists 150,000 or so distinct CDR3 sequences; under 95% were seen once. Sequencing was carried out using CD4+ T cells from PBMCs. This TCR derives from a human donor in good health. V gene TRBV5-6 combines with J gene TRBJ1-5; D ambiguous. CDR3 protein: CASSLGPISYQPQHF. Written as DNA, the CDR3 is TGTGCCAGCAGCCTCGGACCGATTAGCTATCAGCCCCAGCATTTT.